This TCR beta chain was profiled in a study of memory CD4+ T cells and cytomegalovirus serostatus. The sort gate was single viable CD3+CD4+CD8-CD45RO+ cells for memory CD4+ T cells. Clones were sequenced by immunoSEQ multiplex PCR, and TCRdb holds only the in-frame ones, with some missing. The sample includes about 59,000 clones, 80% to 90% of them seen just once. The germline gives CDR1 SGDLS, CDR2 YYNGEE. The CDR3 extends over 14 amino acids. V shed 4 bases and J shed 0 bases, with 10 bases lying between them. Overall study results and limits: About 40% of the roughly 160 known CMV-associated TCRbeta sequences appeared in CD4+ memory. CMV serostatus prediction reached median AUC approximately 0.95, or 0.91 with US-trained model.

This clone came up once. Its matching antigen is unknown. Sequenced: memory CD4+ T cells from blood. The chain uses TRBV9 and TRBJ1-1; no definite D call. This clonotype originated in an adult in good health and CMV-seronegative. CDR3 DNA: TGTGCCAGCAGCCCTAGGGTTCTGAACACTGAAGCTTTCTTT. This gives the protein CASSPRVLNTEAFF.